The clone carrying this T cell receptor (beta chain) was counted a few times. Its antigen is as yet unknown. Single viable CD3+CD4+CD8-CD45RO+ cells were sorted as the memory CD4+ T cells. After thawing, CD4+ T cells were positively selected. The data originate from a study of memory CD4+ T cells and cytomegalovirus serostatus. General observations from the study: Each of around 69 CMV-associated TCRbeta sequences occurred in one to five individuals.

In the authors' methods: Out-of-frame sequences were removed, leaving around 2,000,000 distinct TCRbeta sequences. The assay was immunoSEQ multiplex PCR, and TCRdb's table has in-frame clones only and misses some. That table furnishes V, J and clone size, whereas the DNA furnished D and trimming. The sample shows about 40,000 clones, over 70% of them seen only once. The TCR sequence derives from an adult in good health and CMV-seronegative. The sequenced material came from memory CD4+ T cells from blood.

CDR3 bases: TGTGCCAGCAGCTCTCGAAAGACAGGGGAGGTTAACAATGAGCAGTTCTTC. Residues: CASSSRKTGEVNNEQFF. This chain uses TRBV11-2 with TRBJ2-1; 8 bases map to TRBD1. The CDR3 is 17 residues long. Per germline, CDR1 SGHAT and CDR2 FQNNGV. After removal of 4 bases from V and 5 bases from J, the junction contained 13 bases not matched to a gene.